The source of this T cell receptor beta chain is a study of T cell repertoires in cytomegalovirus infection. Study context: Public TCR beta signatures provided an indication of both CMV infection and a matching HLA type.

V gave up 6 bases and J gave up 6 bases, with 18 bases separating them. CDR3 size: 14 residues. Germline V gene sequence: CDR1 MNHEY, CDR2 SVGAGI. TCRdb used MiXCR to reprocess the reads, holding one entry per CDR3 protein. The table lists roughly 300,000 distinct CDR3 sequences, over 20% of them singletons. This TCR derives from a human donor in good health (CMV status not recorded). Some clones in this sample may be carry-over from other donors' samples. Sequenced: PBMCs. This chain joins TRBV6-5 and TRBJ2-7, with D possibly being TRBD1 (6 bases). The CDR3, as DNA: TGTGCCAGCAGGTCAGGACAGCGATCCCCCGAGCAGTACTTC. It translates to CASRSGQRSPEQYF.